This T cell receptor (beta chain) was recorded in a study of blood T cell repertoires in COVID-19. Overall study context: The United States, Italy and Spain were the sources of the acute and convalescent COVID-19 samples.

Authors' methods: Amplifying reference gene primers gave estimates of nucleated cell counts. TCRdb's copy holds only in-frame clones and misses some; the assay was immunoSEQ multiplex PCR. V and J calls and clone size are as listed in that table; D and trimming were resolved from the DNA. The profile shows over 70,000 clones, 80% to 95% of them singletons. V lost 5 bases and J lost 0; bases outside the gene matches: 2. CDR3 size: 14 residues. The germline V gene encodes CDR1 SGHTA and CDR2 FQGTGA. The sample holds one count of this clone. This chain connects TRBV7-3 to TRBJ1-1; 8 bases map to TRBD1. What was sequenced was peripheral blood. The clonotype comes from a man aged 45 to 65 with COVID-19, enrolled during active disease. The CDR3 region has the DNA TGTGCCAGCAGCCGGACAGGGATGAACACTGAAGCTTTCTTT. Translating gives CASSRTGMNTEAFF.